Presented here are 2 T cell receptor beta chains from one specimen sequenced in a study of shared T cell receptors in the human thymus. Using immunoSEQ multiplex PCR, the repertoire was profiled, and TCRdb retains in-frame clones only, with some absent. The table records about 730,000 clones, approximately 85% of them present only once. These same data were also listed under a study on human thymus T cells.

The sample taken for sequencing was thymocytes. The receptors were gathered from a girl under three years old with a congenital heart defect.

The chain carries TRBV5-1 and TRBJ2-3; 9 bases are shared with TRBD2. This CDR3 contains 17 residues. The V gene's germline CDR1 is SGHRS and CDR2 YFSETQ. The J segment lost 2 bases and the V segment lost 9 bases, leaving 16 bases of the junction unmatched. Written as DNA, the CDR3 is TGCGCCACCTACCCCGGAACGGCTAGCGGGGACACAGATACGCAGTATTTT. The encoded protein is CATYPGTASGDTDTQYF.

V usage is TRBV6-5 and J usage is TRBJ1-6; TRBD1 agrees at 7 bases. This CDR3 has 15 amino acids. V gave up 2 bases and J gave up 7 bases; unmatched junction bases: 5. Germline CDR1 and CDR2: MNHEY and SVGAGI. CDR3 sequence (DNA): TGTGCCAGCAGTTACCTCGGACAGGAAAATTCACCCCTCCACTTT. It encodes CASSYLGQENSPLHF.